These 16 T cell receptor beta chains came from one sample sequenced in a study of blood T cell repertoires in COVID-19. Clones were sequenced by immunoSEQ multiplex PCR, and TCRdb holds only the in-frame ones, with some missing. Among fewer than 650,000 clones listed, approximately 91% were seen once. The specimen sequenced was peripheral blood. These receptors were taken from a woman aged 45-60 years with COVID-19, enrolled during active disease.

V usage is TRBV19 and J usage is TRBJ2-3; the match to TRBD2 covers 10 bases. V dropped 5 bases and J dropped 2; count of bases not matched to a gene: 7. This CDR3 is built from 16 residues. Germline assignment: CDR1 LNHDA and CDR2 SQIVND (reference sequence). CDR3 bases: TGTGCCAGTAGTGGCCTTAGCGGGGGGCTCACAGATACGCAGTATTTT. Its translation: CASSGLSGGLTDTQYF.

This clone was observed a single time. One junction end disagrees with the germline gene, perhaps due to a read error. V is TRBV19 and J is TRBJ2-4; TRBD1 aligns across 7 bases. CDR1 LNHDA and CDR2 SQIVND come from the germline V gene (reference sequence). This CDR3 has 13 amino acids. DNA of the CDR3: TGTGCCAGTAGTGAGGGGCCCGGGACAGCTAAGGACTTC. This sequence encodes CASSEGPGTAKDF.

The genes are TRBV24-1 and TRBJ2-3; D is perhaps TRBD1 (6 bases). CDR1 KGHDR and CDR2 SFDVKD come from the germline V gene. V lost 9 bases, J lost 2 bases, and 20 bases lay in between. This CDR3 comprises 16 residues. CDR3 residues: CATPQGNFLITDTQYF. The CDR3 nucleotides read TGTGCCACCCCACAGGGAAACTTTCTCATCACAGATACGCAGTATTTT.

The genes are TRBV6-5 and TRBJ1-5; weak D call: TRBD1 (5 bases). The germline V gene encodes CDR1 MNHEY and CDR2 SVGAGI. The germline V and J ends were trimmed by 7 bases and 4 bases, with 11 bases remaining between them. This CDR3 is 13 amino acids long. The CDR3 DNA sequence: TGTGCCAGCACCGGCAGGGCAAATCAGCCCCAGCATTTT. It codes for CASTGRANQPQHF.

The rearrangement uses TRBV10-3 and TRBJ1-1; D may be TRBD1 (6 bases). This CDR3 is 14 amino acids long. The germline V gene has CDR1 ENHRY and CDR2 SYGVKD. The ends were cut back, 1 base at V and 5 bases at J, with 11 bases in the middle. DNA of the CDR3: TGTGCCATCAGTGAGTGGGAGGGGGAGACTGAAGCTTTCTTT. This sequence encodes CAISEWEGETEAFF.

The V gene is TRBV10-3, the J gene TRBJ1-1; D not resolved. Germline loops: CDR1 ENHRY, CDR2 SYGVKD. The CDR3 has 12 residues. Trimming stripped 3 bases from V and 5 bases from J, with 7 bases between. The CDR3 region is CAISDTGTEAFF. For the CDR3, the DNA is TGTGCCATCAGTGACACCGGGACTGAAGCTTTCTTT.

About this clone itself: Within the sample, other DNA sequences also encode this same CDR3. The chain joins TRBV2 to TRBJ1-5; possibly TRBD1 for D (6 bases). The V and J ends lost 0 bases and 6 bases respectively, with 12 bases between them. The CDR3 covers 15 residues. Germline-derived CDR1 and CDR2 are SNHLY and FYNNEI. The CDR3 nucleotides read TGTGCCAGCAGTGAAGCGCCAGGGGTTGGTCAGCCCCAGCATTTT. It codes for CASSEAPGVGQPQHF.

The rearrangement joins TRBV5-1 to TRBJ1-2; 8 nucleotides agree with TRBD1. The CDR3 extends over 13 amino acids. V gave up 5 bases and J gave up 2 bases; unmatched junction bases: 2. Per the germline V gene, CDR1 is SGHRS and CDR2 is YFSETQ. This CDR3 is CASRWTGNYGYTF. DNA of the CDR3: TGCGCCAGCAGATGGACAGGGAACTATGGCTACACCTTC.

This clone has only one observation. CDR3 loop: CASSDQGVRANTEAFF. The CDR3 DNA reads as TGTGCCAGCAGTGACCAAGGTGTCAGGGCTAACACTGAAGCTTTCTTT. The rearrangement uses TRBV6-1 and TRBJ1-1; TRBD1 is a possible D gene (5 bases). Trimming took off 3 bases at V and 2 bases at J, with 16 bases between the two ends. CDR1 is MNHNS, CDR2 SASEGT, per germline. This CDR3 is 16 amino acids long.

The gene calls are TRBV5-1 and TRBJ2-3; the match to TRBD2 covers 8 bases. The length of the CDR3 is 15 residues. V lost 4 bases, J lost 3 bases, and 7 bases stayed unmatched. CDR1 is SGHRS and CDR2 is YFSETQ in the germline V gene. This chain's CDR3 is CASSTGGPETDTQYF. The CDR3 DNA follows: TGCGCCAGCAGCACGGGGGGGCCTGAAACAGATACGCAGTATTTT.

The chain links TRBV29-1 to TRBJ1-5; D is uncertain. There are 11 residues in the CDR3. Germline V gives CDR1 SQVTM, CDR2 ANQGSEA. Trimming stripped 7 bases from V and 3 bases from J, with 7 bases between. The CDR3 loop is CSAGNNQPQHF. The CDR3 DNA reads as TGCAGCGCGGGTAACAATCAGCCCCAGCATTTT.

The chain links TRBV7-6 to TRBJ1-6, with D tentatively TRBD1 (6 bases). CDR1 and CDR2 from the germline V gene are SGHVS and FNYEAQ. The CDR3 extends over 16 amino acids. The V gene lost 4 bases and the J gene lost 5 bases, with 15 bases spanning the gap. The CDR3 region is CASSSNRDPNNSPLHF. Written as DNA, the CDR3 is TGTGCCAGCAGCTCGAACAGGGACCCGAATAATTCACCCCTCCACTTT.

The CDR3 nucleotides are TGTGCCAGCAGCCCGGGGGGGAACAGGGGAGAAGAGACCCAGTACTTC. Amino acid sequence: CASSPGGNRGEETQYF. V gene TRBV11-3 combines with J gene TRBJ2-5; D may be TRBD2 (8 bases). V gave up 5 bases and J gave up 3 bases, with 19 bases separating them. CDR1 is SGHNT and CDR2 is YENEEA in the germline V gene. CDR3 length equals 16 residues.

The chain uses TRBV28 and TRBJ1-1; 11 positions match TRBD1. This CDR3 region has 18 residues. From germline, CDR1 is MDHEN and CDR2 SYDVKM. V lost 3 bases to trimming and J lost 5 bases; unmatched junction nucleotides: 14. The CDR3 here is CASSLPGTGGISGTEAFF. Written as DNA, the CDR3 is TGTGCCAGCAGTTTGCCCGGGACAGGGGGTATAAGTGGGACTGAAGCTTTCTTT. Together with reference TRBV28 and TRBJ1-1, the CDR3 gives the full variable domain: DVKVTQSSRYLVKRTGEKVFLECVQDMDHENMFWYRQDPGLGLRLIYFSYDVKMKEKGDIPEGYSVSREKKERFSLILESASTNQTSMYLCASSLPGTGGISGTEAFFGQGTRLTVV.

This clone has only a few counts. The chain has TRBV3-1 (or the pseudogene TRBV3-2) and TRBJ2-6; 11 nucleotides agree with TRBD2. The ends lost 0 bases at V and 4 bases at J; junction bases unmatched: 14. The CDR3 is 21 residues long. Germline lookup yields CDR1 LGHDT and CDR2 YNNKEL (reference sequence). The CDR3 is CASSQDIPTSGGPRGANVLTF. In DNA, the CDR3 is TGTGCCAGCAGCCAAGATATCCCCACTAGCGGGGGACCTCGAGGGGCCAACGTCCTGACTTTC.

The gene calls are TRBV6-5 and TRBJ1-3; D is unresolved. Germline CDR1 is MNHEY and CDR2 is SVGAGI. The CDR3 totals 15 residues. V was clipped by 6 bases and J by 0 bases, with 12 bases between them. The CDR3 protein is CASSLIRDSGNTIYF. The CDR3 region has the DNA TGTGCCAGCAGCCTAATCCGAGACTCTGGAAACACCATATATTTT.